The clone carrying this T cell receptor beta chain appeared many times. Its antigen is unknown. The J segment lost 5 bases and the V segment lost 2 bases, leaving 5 bases of the junction unmatched. The CDR3 spans 15 residues. Germline-derived CDR1 and CDR2 are MNHNY and SVGAGI (reference sequence). Patients chosen for sequencing had shown CD8+CD57+ cell expansion by flow cytometry. Genomic DNA templated the TCR beta VDJ and CDR3 profiling. TCRdb reprocessed the reads via MiXCR and lists one record per CDR3 protein. The sample has roughly 240,000 distinct CDR3 sequences, 47% seen once. These data come from a study of CD8+CD57+ T cells in acquired aplastic anemia. Study-wide points: It was found that twenty-nine CD8+ CDR3 sequences were shared between patients and controls. Significance was not reached for CD8+ Simpson's diversity between patients and controls.

This clonotype was obtained from a human donor with aplastic anemia. The chain is built from TRBV6-6 and TRBJ2-7; 11 nucleotides agree with TRBD2. Sequencing used sorted CD4+, CD8+, or CD8+CD57+ T cells (not recorded which) from PBMCs. CDR3 nucleotides: TGTGCCAGCAGTTACCAAGGACTAGCGGGCGACGAGCAGTACTTC. Its translation: CASSYQGLAGDEQYF.